This TCR beta chain is from a study of T cell clonotyping in hematopoietic cell transplantation. Trimming at V came to 1 base and at J to 7 bases, leaving 7 bases not matched to a gene. Germline CDR1 SEHNR, CDR2 FQNEAQ (reference sequence). This CDR3 contains 15 residues. Sequenced by immunoSEQ multiplex PCR; TCRdb stores in-frame clones only, minus some. Of tens of thousands of clones in the sample, about 96% were seen once. Documented time point: recipient sample about 28 days before transplant, after cytoreduction. Sequenced material: peripheral blood mononuclear cells, taken before stem cell transplant. The chain recombines TRBV7-9 with TRBJ2-1; 7 bases fit TRBD2. This receptor was taken from a woman between 45 and 60 years old with acute myeloid leukemia. Some clones in this sample may be carry-over from other donors' samples. The CDR3 DNA reads TGTGCCAGCAGCTTAGTGGCGGGAGCCATTAATGAGCAGTTCTTC. Translating it yields CASSLVAGAINEQFF. Complete variable domain (other parts from reference TRBV7-9 and TRBJ2-1): DTGVSQNPRHKITKRGQNVTFRCDPISEHNRLYWYRQTLGQGPEFLTYFQNEAQLEKSRLLSDRFSAERPKGSFSTLEIQRTEQGDSAMYLCASSLVAGAINEQFFGPGTRLTVL.